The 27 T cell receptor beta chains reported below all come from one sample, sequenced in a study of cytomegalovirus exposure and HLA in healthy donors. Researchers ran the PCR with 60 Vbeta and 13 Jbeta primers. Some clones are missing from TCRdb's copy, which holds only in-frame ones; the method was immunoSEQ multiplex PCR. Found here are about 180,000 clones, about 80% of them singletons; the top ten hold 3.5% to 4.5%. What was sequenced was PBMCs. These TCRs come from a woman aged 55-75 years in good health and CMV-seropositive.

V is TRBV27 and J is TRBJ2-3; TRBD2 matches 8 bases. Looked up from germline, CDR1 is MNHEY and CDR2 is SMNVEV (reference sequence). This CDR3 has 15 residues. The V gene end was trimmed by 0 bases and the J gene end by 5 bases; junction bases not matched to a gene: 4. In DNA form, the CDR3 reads TGTGCCAGCAGTTTATCAGCGGGAGTGGAAGATACGCAGTATTTT. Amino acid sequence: CASSLSAGVEDTQYF.

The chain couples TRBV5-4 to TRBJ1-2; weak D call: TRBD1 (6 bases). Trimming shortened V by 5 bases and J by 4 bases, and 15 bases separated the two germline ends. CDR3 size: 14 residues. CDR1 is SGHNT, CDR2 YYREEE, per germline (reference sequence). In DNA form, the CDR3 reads TGTGCCAGCAGGCCGGACAGCGTTGGCTATGGCTACACCTTC. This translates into CASRPDSVGYGYTF.

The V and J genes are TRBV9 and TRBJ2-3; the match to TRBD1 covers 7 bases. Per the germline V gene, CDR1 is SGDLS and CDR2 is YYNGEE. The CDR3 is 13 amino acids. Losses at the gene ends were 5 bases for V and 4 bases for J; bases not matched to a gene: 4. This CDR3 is CASSPQGSDTQYF. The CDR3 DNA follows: TGTGCCAGCAGTCCACAGGGGTCAGATACGCAGTATTTT.

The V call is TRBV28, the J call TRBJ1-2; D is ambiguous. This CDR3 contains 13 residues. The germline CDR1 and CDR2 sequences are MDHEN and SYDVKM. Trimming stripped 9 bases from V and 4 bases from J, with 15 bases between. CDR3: CASQSRGGYGYTF. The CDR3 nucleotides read TGTGCCAGTCAGTCCCGAGGTGGCTATGGCTACACCTTC.

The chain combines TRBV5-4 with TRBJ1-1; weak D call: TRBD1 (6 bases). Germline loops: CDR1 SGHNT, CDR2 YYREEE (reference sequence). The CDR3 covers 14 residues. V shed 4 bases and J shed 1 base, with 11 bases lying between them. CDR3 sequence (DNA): TGTGCCAGCAGCAGCGGGACACCGAACACTGAAGCTTTCTTT. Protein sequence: CASSSGTPNTEAFF.

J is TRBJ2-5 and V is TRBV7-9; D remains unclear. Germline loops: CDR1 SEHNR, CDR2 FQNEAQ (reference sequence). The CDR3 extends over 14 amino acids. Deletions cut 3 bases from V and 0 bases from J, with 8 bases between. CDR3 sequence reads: CASSFTEYQETQYF. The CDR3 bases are TGTGCCAGCAGCTTTACAGAGTACCAAGAGACCCAGTACTTC. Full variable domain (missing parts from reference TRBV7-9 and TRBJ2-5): DTGVSQNPRHKITKRGQNVTFRCDPISEHNRLYWYRQTLGQGPEFLTYFQNEAQLEKSRLLSDRFSAERPKGSFSTLEIQRTEQGDSAMYLCASSFTEYQETQYFGPGTRLLVL.

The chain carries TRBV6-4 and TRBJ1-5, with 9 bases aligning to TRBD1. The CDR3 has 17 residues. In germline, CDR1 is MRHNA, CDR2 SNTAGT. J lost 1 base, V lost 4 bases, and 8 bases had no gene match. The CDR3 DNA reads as TGTGCCAGCAGTGGGCTTACAGGGGGCAAGAGCAATCAGCCCCAGCATTTT. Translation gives CASSGLTGGKSNQPQHF.

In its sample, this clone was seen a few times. For the CDR3, the DNA is TGTGCCAGCAGGCCGGGTGGACAGCCCCAGCATTTT. Encoded protein: CASRPGGQPQHF. This chain uses TRBV28 with TRBJ1-5; the D is unclear. Germline assignment: CDR1 MDHEN and CDR2 SYDVKM. CDR3 length: 12 amino acids. Deletions cut 6 bases from V and 7 bases from J, with 10 bases between.

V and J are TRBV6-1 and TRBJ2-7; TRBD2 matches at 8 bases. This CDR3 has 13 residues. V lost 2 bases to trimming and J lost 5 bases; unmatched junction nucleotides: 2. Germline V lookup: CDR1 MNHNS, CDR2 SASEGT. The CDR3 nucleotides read TGTGCCAGCAGTGAAAGACTAGCGCACGAGCAGTACTTC. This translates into CASSERLAHEQYF.

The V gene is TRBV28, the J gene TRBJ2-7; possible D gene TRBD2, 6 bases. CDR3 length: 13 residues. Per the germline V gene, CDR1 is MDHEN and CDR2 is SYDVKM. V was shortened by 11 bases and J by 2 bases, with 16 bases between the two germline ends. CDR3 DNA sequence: TGTGCCTGCGAACGTACTAGCACCTACGAGCAGTACTTC. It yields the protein CACERTSTYEQYF.

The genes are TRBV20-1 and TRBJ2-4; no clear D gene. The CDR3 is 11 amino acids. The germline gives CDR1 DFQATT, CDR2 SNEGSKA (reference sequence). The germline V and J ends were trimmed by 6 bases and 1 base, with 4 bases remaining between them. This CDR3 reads CSAEAKNIQYF. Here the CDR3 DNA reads TGCAGTGCAGAGGCCAAAAACATTCAGTACTTC.

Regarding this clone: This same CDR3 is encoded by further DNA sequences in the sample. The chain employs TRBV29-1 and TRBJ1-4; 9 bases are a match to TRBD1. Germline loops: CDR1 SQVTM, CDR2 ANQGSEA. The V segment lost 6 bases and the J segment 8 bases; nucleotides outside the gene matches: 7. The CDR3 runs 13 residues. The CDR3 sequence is CSVPGQGREKLFF. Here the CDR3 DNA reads TGCAGCGTCCCGGGACAGGGTAGGGAAAAACTGTTTTTT.

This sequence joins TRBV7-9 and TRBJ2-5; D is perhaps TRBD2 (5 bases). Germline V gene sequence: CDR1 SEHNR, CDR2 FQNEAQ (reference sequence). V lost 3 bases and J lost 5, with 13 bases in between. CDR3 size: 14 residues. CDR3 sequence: CASSLDSPVETQYF. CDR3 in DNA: TGTGCCAGCAGCTTGGACTCCCCGGTGGAGACCCAGTACTTC.

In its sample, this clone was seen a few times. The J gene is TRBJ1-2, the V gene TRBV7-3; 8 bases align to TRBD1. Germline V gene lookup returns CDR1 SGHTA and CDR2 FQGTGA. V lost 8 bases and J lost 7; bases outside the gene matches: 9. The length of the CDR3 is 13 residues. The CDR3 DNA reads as TGTGCCAGCGACCTGACAGGGGAGGGTGGCTACACCTTC. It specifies CASDLTGEGGYTF. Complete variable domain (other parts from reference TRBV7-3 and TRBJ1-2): GAGVSQTPSNKVTEKGKYVELRCDPISGHTALYWYRQSLGQGPEFLIYFQGTGAADDSGLPNDRFFAVRPEGSVSTLKIQRTERGDSAVYLCASDLTGEGGYTFGSGTRLTVV.

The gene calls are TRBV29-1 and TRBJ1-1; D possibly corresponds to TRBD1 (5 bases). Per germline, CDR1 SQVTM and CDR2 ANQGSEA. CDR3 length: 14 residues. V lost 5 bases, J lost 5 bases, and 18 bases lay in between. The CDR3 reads CSVHPHGGRTEAFF. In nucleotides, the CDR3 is TGCAGCGTTCATCCGCACGGGGGTAGGACTGAAGCTTTCTTT.

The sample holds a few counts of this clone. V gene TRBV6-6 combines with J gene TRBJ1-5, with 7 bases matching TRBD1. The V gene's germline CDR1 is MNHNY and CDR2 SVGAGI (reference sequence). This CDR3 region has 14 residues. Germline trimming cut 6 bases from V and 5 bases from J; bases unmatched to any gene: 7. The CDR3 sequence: CASRARTGYQPQHF. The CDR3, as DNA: TGTGCCAGCAGGGCCCGGACAGGATATCAGCCCCAGCATTTT.

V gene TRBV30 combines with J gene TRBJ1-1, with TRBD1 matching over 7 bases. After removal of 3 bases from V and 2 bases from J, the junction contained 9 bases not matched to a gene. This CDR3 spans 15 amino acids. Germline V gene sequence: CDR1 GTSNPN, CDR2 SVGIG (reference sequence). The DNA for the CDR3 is TGTGCCTGGAGACGGATGGGACAGTCCAACACTGAAGCTTTCTTT. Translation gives CAWRRMGQSNTEAFF.

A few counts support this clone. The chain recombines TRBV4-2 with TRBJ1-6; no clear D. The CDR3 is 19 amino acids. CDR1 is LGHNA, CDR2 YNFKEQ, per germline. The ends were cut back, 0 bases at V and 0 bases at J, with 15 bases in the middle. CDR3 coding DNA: TGTGCCAGCAGCCAAGAGGGAGGTCTGCTTAACTCCTATAATTCACCCCTCCACTTT. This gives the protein CASSQEGGLLNSYNSPLHF.

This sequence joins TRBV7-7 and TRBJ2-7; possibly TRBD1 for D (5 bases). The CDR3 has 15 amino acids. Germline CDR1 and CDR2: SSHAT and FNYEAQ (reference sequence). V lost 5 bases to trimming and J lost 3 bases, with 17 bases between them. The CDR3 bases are TGTGCCAGCAGCCGATCGACAGATTCTTACTACGAGCAGTACTTC. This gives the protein CASSRSTDSYYEQYF.

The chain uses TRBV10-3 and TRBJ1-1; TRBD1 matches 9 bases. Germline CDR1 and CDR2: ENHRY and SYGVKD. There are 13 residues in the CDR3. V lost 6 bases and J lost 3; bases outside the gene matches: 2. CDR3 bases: TGTGCCATCAGACAGGGGGCCGACACTGAAGCTTTCTTT. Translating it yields CAIRQGADTEAFF.

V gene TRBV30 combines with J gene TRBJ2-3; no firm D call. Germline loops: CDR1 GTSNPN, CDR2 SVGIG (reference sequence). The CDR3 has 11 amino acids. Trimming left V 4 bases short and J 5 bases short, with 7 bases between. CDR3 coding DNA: TGTGCCTGGAAACTTGGAGATACGCAGTATTTT. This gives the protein CAWKLGDTQYF.

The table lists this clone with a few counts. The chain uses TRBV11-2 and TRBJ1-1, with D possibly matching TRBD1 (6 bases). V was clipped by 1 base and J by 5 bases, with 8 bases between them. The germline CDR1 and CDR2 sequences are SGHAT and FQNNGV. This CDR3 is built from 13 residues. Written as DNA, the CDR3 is TGTGCCAGCAGCTTAGCAGGGGAGACTGAAGCTTTCTTT. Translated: CASSLAGETEAFF. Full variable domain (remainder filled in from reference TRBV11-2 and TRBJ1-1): EAGVAQSPRYKIIEKRQSVAFWCNPISGHATLYWYQQILGQGPKLLIQFQNNGVVDDSQLPKDRFSAERLKGVDSTLKIQPAKLEDSAVYLCASSLAGETEAFFGQGTRLTVV.

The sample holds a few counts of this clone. CDR3 DNA sequence: TGTGCCACCAGCGGGGGGGTTCAGTACACAGATACGCAGTATTTT. Translated, it gives CATSGGVQYTDTQYF. The chain uses TRBV15 and TRBJ2-3, with 7 bases lining up with TRBD2. Germline loops: CDR1 LNHNV, CDR2 YYDKDF (reference sequence). With 5 bases clipped from V and 2 bases from J, the junction kept 7 bases outside the gene matches. CDR3 length: 15 residues.

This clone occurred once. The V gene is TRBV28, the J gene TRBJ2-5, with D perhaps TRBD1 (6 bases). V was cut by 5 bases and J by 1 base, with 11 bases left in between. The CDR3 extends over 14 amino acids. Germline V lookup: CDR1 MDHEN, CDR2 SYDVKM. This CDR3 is CASSRQDLQETQYF. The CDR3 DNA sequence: TGTGCCAGCAGTCGACAGGACCTCCAAGAGACCCAGTACTTC.

This CDR3 is CASSLEGAVANYGYTF. CDR3 in DNA: TGTGCCAGCAGCTTAGAGGGGGCGGTAGCTAACTATGGCTACACCTTC. The rearrangement joins TRBV7-2 to TRBJ1-2; TRBD1 aligns across 7 bases. V lost 1 base and J lost 0; bases outside the gene matches: 5. CDR1 is SGHTA, CDR2 FQGNSA, per germline. This CDR3 is built from 16 residues.

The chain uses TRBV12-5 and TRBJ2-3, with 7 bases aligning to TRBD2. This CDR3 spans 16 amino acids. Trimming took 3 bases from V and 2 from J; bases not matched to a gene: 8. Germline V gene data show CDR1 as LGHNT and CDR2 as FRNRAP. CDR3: CASGLGASGSTDTQYF. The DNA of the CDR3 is TGTGCTAGTGGTTTAGGGGCTAGCGGATCCACAGATACGCAGTATTTT.

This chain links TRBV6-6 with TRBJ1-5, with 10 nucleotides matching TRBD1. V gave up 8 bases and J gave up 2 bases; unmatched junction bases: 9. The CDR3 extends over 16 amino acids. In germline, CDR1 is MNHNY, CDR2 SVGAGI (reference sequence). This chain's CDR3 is CASCSQGTGGNQPQHF. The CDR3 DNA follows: TGTGCCAGCTGCTCCCAAGGGACAGGGGGCAATCAGCCCCAGCATTTT.